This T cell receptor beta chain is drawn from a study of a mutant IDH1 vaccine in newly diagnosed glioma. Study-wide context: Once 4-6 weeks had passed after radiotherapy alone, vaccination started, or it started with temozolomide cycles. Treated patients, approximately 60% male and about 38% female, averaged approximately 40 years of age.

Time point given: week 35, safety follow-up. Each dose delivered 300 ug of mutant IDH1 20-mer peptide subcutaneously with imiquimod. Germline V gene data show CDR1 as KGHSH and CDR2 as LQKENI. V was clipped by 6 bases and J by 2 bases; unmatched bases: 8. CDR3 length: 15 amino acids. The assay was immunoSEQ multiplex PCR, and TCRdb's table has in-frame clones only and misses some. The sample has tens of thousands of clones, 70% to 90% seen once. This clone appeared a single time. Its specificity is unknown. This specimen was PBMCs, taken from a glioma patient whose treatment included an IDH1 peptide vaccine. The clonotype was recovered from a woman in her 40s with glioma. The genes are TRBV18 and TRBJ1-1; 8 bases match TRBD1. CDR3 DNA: TGTGCCAGCTCGCGGGGACAGGTCTCTAACACTGAAGCTTTCTTT. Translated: CASSRGQVSNTEAFF.